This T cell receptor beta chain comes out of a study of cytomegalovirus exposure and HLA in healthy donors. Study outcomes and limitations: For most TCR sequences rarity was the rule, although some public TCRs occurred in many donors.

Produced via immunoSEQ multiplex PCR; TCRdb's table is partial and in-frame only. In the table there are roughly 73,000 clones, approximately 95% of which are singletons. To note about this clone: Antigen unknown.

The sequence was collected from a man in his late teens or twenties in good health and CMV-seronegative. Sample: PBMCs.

The DNA for the CDR3 is TGCGCCAGCAGCTTGGGTGCGAGTAGTGGGGCCAACGTCCTGACTTTC. It yields the protein CASSLGASSGANVLTF. The rearrangement uses TRBV5-1 and TRBJ2-6; D is ambiguous. Trimming cost V 0 bases and J 3 bases, with 10 bases left between them. The CDR3 runs to 16 residues. Germline V gene lookup returns CDR1 SGHRS and CDR2 YFSETQ.